This paragraph reports one TCR beta chain. As yet, its antigen is unknown. This entry comes from a study of T-cell memory formation after mild COVID-19. At the level of the study: Clustering of TCRs was largely donor specific. Regarding the study as a whole: The study found contracting CD4+ clones mainly in CM and EM and contracting CD8+ clones in EMRA. Clones contracting over day 15 to 85 were CD4/CD8 balanced, with later expanders leaning CD4+.

CDR1 is SEHNR, CDR2 FQNEAQ, per germline (reference sequence). This CDR3 is built from 16 residues. The V end lost 4 bases, the J end lost 0 bases, and 15 bases lay between the germline ends. TCRdb analysed the 5' RACE reads with MiXCR anew, one entry per CDR3 protein. Among a few hundred thousand distinct CDR3 sequences listed, roughly a fifth were seen once. The chain joins TRBV7-9 to TRBJ1-1; possible D gene TRBD1, 5 bases. Sample: PBMCs or a T cell subset sorted from them (not recorded which). The sequence came from a man aged 18-30 years who had mild COVID-19 (a few samples of this study predate the infection). Cell type and time point are not known. In nucleotides, the CDR3 is TGTGCCAGCAGCTCCAGACAGCAAGTCATGAACACTGAAGCTTTCTTT. Translated, it gives CASSSRQQVMNTEAFF.